This T cell receptor (beta chain) stems from a study of cytomegalovirus exposure and HLA in healthy donors. In the study overall: The 95 million to 120 million unique TCR beta sequences, from about 180 million T cells, were found by an earlier analysis. The study, taken as a whole, reports: Reportedly, TCR beta sequences accurately predicted HLA-A and HLA-B alleles in most subjects. Association with HLA alleles at 0.05 false discovery rate was found for 17,000 or so TCR beta sequences in a later analysis.

The CDR3 has 13 residues. The V segment lost 6 bases and the J segment 3 bases; nucleotides outside the gene matches: 3. Germline V lookup: CDR1 MNHEY, CDR2 SVGAGI. Primers: 60 Vbeta forward and 13 Jbeta reverse. The assay was immunoSEQ multiplex PCR, and TCRdb's table has in-frame clones only and misses some. This sample lists some 130,000 clones; its ten largest clones have about 1.5%. Details on this clone: Its antigen is currently unknown.

The chain carries TRBV6-5 and TRBJ1-1; 8 bases agree with TRBD1. The sequence was obtained from a woman aged 40 to 49 in good health and CMV-seropositive. Sequenced material: PBMCs. CDR3 in amino acids: CASRGQGDTEAFF. For the CDR3, the DNA is TGTGCCAGCAGAGGACAGGGAGACACTGAAGCTTTCTTT.